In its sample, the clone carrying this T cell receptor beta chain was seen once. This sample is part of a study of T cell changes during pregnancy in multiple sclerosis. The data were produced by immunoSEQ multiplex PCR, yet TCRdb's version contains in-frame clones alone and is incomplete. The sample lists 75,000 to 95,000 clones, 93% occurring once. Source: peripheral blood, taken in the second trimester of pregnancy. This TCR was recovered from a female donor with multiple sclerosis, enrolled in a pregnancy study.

The CDR3, as DNA: TGTGCCAGCAGCGTAGCTACGGGGGTAGTGGACTATGGCTACACCTTC. The encoded protein is CASSVATGVVDYGYTF. The chain carries TRBV9 and TRBJ1-2, with D possibly TRBD1 on 5 matching bases. The CDR3 runs to 16 residues. Trimming cost V 0 bases and J 3 bases, with 15 bases left between them. The germline gives CDR1 SGDLS, CDR2 YYNGEE.